A single sample gave rise to the 5 T cell receptor beta chains below, sequenced in a study of blood T cell repertoires in COVID-19. Only in-frame clones appear in the TCRdb table, and some are missing; sequencing was by immunoSEQ multiplex PCR. This table holds about 180,000 clones, approximately 86% found once. Sequencing input: peripheral blood. The receptor set was obtained from a man aged 50-60 years with active or convalescent COVID-19.

The CDR3 DNA follows: TGTGCCAGCAGTACCGGGACTAGCGGGGGGGCCCCCCAAGAGACCCAGTACTTC. This sequence encodes CASSTGTSGGAPQETQYF. The chain is built from TRBV6-2 or TRBV6-3 and TRBJ2-5; 16 nucleotides align to TRBD2. CDR3 length equals 18 residues. V lost 5 bases to trimming and J lost 1 base; unmatched junction nucleotides: 7. Germline V gives CDR1 MNHEY, CDR2 SVGEGT.

CDR3 sequence: CATSDLPSGGTDTQYF. The CDR3 nucleotides read TGTGCCACCAGTGATTTGCCCAGCGGGGGCACAGATACGCAGTATTTT. The V and J genes are TRBV24-1 and TRBJ2-3; 7 bases line up with TRBD2. Germline-derived CDR1 and CDR2 are KGHDR and SFDVKD. The CDR3 sequence is 16 residues long. J was trimmed by 1 base and V by 0 bases; bases with no gene match: 3.

The chain uses TRBV9 and TRBJ2-6, with TRBD2 as a possible D gene (5 bases). There are 17 residues in the CDR3. The germline CDR1 and CDR2 sequences are SGDLS and YYNGEE. V was shortened by 0 bases and J by 0 bases, with 10 bases between the two germline ends. The CDR3 loop reads CASSVARESSGANVLTF. In DNA, the CDR3 is TGTGCCAGCAGCGTAGCGAGGGAAAGCTCTGGGGCCAACGTCCTGACTTTC.

This clone appeared once. The genes are TRBV3-1 (or the pseudogene TRBV3-2) and TRBJ1-1; D ambiguous. Trimming removed 0 bases from V and 5 bases from J, with 10 bases in between. The germline V gene has CDR1 LGHDT and CDR2 YNNKEL (reference sequence). This CDR3 region has 14 residues. In nucleotides, the CDR3 is TGTGCCAGCAGCCAAGATTCGCCGGGTACTGAAGCTTTCTTT. It encodes CASSQDSPGTEAFF.

The chain carries TRBV5-4 and TRBJ1-3, with a possible D match to TRBD1 (5 bases). Germline lookup yields CDR1 SGHNT and CDR2 YYREEE (reference sequence). The CDR3 has 16 residues. Deletions cut 4 bases from V and 0 bases from J, with 14 bases between. In DNA form, the CDR3 reads TGTGCCAGCAGCCAGGTTGGGGGGAGCTCTGGAAACACCATATATTTT. It specifies CASSQVGGSSGNTIYF.